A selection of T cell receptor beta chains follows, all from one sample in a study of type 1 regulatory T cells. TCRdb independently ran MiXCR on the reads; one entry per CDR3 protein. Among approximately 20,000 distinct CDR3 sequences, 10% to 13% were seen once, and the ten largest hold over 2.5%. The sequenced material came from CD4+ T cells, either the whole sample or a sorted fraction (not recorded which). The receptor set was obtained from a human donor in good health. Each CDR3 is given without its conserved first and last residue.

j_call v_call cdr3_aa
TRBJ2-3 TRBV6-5 ASSWGGSSTDTQY
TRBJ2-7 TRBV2 ASTLSTPRQY
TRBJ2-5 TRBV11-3 ARPSPGLKGETQY
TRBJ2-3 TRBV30 AWSVGPDTQY
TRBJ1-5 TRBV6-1 ASSVDRVNQPQH
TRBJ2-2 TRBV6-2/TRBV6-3 ASSYSGGGTGELF
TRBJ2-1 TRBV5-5 ASSSTGGSYNEQF
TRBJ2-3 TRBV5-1 ASAPRGGGKDTQY
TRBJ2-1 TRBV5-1 ASSLAGVAGTYNEQF
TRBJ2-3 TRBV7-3 ASSPSGRFTDTQY
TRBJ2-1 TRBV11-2 ASTSKPGTGAYNEQF
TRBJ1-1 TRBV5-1 ASSLSQKGTEAF
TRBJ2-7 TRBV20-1 SAETGGAGYEQY
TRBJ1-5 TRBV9 ASSEEGRSNQPQH
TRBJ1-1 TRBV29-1 SAVDLTGAKAF
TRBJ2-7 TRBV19 ASSGQSISYEQY
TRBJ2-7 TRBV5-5 ASSLGLANPSYEQY
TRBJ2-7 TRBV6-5 ASSPGTGSYEQY
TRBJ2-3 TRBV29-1 SGIRQANTDTQY
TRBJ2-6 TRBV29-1 SVGQGNGGANVLT
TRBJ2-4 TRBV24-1 ATSAPGQGNIQY
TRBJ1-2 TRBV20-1 SATLRWGSYGYT